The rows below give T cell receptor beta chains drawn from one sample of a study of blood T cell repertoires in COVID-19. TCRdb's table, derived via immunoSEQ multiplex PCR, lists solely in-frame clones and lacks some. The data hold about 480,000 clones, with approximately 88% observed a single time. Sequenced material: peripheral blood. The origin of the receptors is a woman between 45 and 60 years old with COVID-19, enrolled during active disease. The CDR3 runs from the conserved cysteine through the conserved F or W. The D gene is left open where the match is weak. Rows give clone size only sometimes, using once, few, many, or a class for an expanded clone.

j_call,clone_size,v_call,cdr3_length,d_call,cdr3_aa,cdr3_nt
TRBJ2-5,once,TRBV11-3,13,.,CASSPEGQETQYF,TGTGCCAGCAGCCCGGAGGGTCAAGAGACCCAGTACTTC
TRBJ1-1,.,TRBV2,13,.,CASSVYGGTEAFF,TGTGCCAGCAGTGTATACGGGGGCACTGAAGCTTTCTTT
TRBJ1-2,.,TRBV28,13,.,CASRPEGGFGYTF,TGTGCCAGCAGACCCGAGGGGGGGTTCGGCTACACCTTC
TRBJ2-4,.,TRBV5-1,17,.,CASSPLTGGLAKNIQYF,TGCGCCAGCAGCCCGCTGACAGGCGGACTAGCCAAAAACATTCAGTACTTC
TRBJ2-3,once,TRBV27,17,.,CASGTRTGYSSTDTQYF,TGTGCCAGCGGAACGAGGACTGGATATTCTAGCACAGATACGCAGTATTTT
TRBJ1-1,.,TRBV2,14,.,CASSEGRGGDEAFF,TGTGCCAGCAGTGAAGGGAGGGGGGGAGATGAAGCTTTCTTT
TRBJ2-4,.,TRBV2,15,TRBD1,CASVQQGAKGNIQYF,TGTGCCAGTGTACAACAGGGGGCTAAGGGGAACATTCAGTACTTC
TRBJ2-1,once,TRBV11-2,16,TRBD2,CASSSLAGGRYNEQFF,TGTGCCAGCAGCTCGTTAGCGGGGGGCCGTTACAATGAGCAGTTCTTC
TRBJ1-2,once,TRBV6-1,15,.,CASSEASGSTYGYTF,TGTGCCAGCAGTGAAGCCTCAGGGTCTACCTATGGCTACACCTTC
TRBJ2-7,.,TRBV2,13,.,CASGRGTTYEQYF,TGTGCCAGCGGCCGGGGGACCACCTACGAGCAGTACTTC
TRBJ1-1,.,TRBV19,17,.,CASSIKRDTIRSGEAFF,TGTGCCAGTAGTATTAAGAGGGACACCATAAGAAGCGGTGAAGCTTTCTTT
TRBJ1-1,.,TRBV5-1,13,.,CASSLITGDEAFF,TGCGCCAGCAGCTTGATAACAGGAGATGAAGCTTTCTTT
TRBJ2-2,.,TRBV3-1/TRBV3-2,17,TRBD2,CASSARPGLVVTGELFF,TGTGCCAGCAGCGCCCGACCGGGACTAGTTGTAACCGGGGAGCTGTTTTTT
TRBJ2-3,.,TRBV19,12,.,CASGERTDTQYF,TGTGCCAGTGGAGAGAGGACAGATACGCAGTATTTT
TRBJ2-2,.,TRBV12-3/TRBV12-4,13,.,CATRLTGSGELFF,TGTGCCACTCGACTCACAGGGAGCGGGGAGCTGTTTTTT
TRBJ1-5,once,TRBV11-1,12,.,CASSLPDQPQHF,TGTGCCAGCAGCTTACCGGATCAGCCCCAGCATTTT
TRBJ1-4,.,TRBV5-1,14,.,CASRQDSRNEKLFF,TGCGCCAGCCGCCAAGACAGCAGAAATGAAAAACTGTTTTTT
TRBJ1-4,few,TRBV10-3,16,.,CATQSREARRNEKLFF,TGTGCCACCCAGAGTAGGGAGGCCAGGCGTAATGAAAAACTGTTTTTT
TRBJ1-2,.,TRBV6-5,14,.,CASSYSQVNYGYTF,TGTGCCAGCAGTTACTCCCAGGTTAACTATGGCTACACCTTC
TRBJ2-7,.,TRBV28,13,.,CASSRTGSYEQYF,TGTGCCAGCAGTCGAACAGGCTCCTACGAGCAGTACTTC
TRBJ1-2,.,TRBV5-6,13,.,CASSGTDSYGYTF,TGTGCCAGCAGCGGAACAGATAGCTATGGCTACACCTTC
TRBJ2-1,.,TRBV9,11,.,CASSVANEQFF,TGTGCCAGCAGCGTAGCTAATGAGCAGTTCTTC
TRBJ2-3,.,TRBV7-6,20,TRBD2,CASSHKGLAGGREKKDTQYF,TGTGCCAGCAGCCACAAGGGACTAGCGGGGGGTCGGGAAAAAAAAGATACGCAGTATTTT
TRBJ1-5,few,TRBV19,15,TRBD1,CASSRDRGYNQPQHF,TGTGCCAGTAGTAGGGACAGGGGTTATAATCAGCCCCAGCATTTT
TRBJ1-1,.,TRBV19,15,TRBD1,CASSPGTEGNTEAFF,TGTGCCAGTAGTCCGGGGACAGAAGGGAACACTGAAGCTTTCTTT
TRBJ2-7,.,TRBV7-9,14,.,CASSFEGGANEQYF,TGTGCCAGCAGCTTCGAAGGGGGGGCAAACGAGCAGTACTTC
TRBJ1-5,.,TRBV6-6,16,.,CASSYSSPRSNQPQHF,TGTGCCAGCAGTTACTCGAGCCCCAGGAGCAATCAGCCCCAGCATTTT
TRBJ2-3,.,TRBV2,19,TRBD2,CASSFPSGGGAKSTDTQYF,TGTGCCAGCAGTTTCCCTAGCGGCGGGGGGGCTAAGAGCACAGATACGCAGTATTTT
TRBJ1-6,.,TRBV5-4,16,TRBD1,CASSPGQGSNNSPLHF,TGTGCCAGCAGCCCGGGACAGGGATCGAATAATTCACCCCTCCACTTT
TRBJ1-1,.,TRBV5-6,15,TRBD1,CASSMTGILNTEAFF,TGTGCCAGCAGCATGACAGGGATTCTGAACACTGAAGCTTTCTTT
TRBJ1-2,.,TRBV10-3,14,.,CAISHRVGNYGYTF,TGTGCCATCAGTCACAGGGTTGGAAACTATGGCTACACCTTC
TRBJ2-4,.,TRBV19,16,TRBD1,CASSSSAGQGENIQYF,TGTGCCAGTAGTAGCTCTGCGGGACAGGGAGAAAACATTCAGTACTTC
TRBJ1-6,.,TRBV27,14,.,CASSSSSYNSPLHF,TGTGCCAGCAGTTCCAGCTCCTATAATTCACCCCTCCACTTT
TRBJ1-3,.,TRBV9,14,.,CASSVESSGRTIYF,TGTGCCAGCAGCGTAGAATCATCAGGGCGCACCATATATTTT
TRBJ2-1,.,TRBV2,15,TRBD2,CASSEGLAGGNEQFF,TGTGCCAGCAGTGAAGGGCTAGCGGGGGGCAATGAGCAGTTCTTC
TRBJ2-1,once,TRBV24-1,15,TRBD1,CATSDAPDRGIEQFF,TGTGCCACCAGTGACGCCCCTGACAGGGGTATTGAGCAGTTCTTC
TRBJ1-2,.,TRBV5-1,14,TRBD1,CASSITGTGIGYTF,TGCGCCAGCAGCATAACCGGGACAGGGATTGGCTACACCTTC
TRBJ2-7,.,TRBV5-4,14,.,CASSLARQGNEQYF,TGTGCCAGCAGCTTGGCCCGGCAGGGTAACGAGCAGTACTTC
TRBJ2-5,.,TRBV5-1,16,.,CASSFGNGGTQETQYF,TGCGCCAGCAGCTTCGGAAATGGGGGCACCCAAGAGACCCAGTACTTC
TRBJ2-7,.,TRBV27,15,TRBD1,CASSLWGQEQYEQYF,TGTGCCAGCAGTTTATGGGGACAGGAACAATACGAGCAGTACTTC
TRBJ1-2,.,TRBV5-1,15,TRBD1,CASSFQGTGSDGYTF,TGCGCCAGCAGCTTCCAAGGGACAGGGTCCGATGGCTACACCTTC
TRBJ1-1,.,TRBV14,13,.,CASSQGQVTEAFF,TGTGCCAGCAGCCAAGGTCAGGTTACTGAAGCTTTCTTT
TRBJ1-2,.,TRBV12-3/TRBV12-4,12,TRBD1,CASRMGQYGYTF,TGTGCCAGCAGAATGGGACAGTATGGCTACACCTTC
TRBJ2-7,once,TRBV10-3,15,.,CAIRPSGAGGYEQYF,TGTGCCATCAGGCCTTCAGGTGCCGGGGGATACGAGCAGTACTTC
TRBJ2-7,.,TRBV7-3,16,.,CASSSYPGLHGYEQYF,TGTGCCAGCAGCTCATACCCGGGACTCCACGGTTACGAGCAGTACTTC
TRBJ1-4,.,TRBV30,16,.,CAWSSDGHSTNEKLFF,TGTGCCTGGAGTTCCGACGGACATTCAACTAATGAAAAACTGTTTTTT
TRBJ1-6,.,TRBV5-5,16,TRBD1,CASSQPGTGIRSPLHF,TGTGCCAGCAGCCAACCCGGGACAGGGATTCGCTCACCCCTCCACTTT
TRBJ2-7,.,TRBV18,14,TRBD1,CASSLRTGGYEQYF,TGTGCCAGCTCACTACGGACAGGGGGATACGAGCAGTACTTC
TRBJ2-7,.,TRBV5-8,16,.,CASSHNTGTMTYEQYF,TGTGCCAGCAGCCATAACACCGGGACAATGACCTACGAGCAGTACTTC
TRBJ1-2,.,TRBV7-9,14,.,CASSWTRRGLGYTF,TGTGCCAGCAGCTGGACACGCCGAGGTCTTGGCTACACCTTC
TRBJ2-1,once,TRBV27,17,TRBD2,CASSSPGTSGGYNEQFF,TGTGCCAGCAGTTCACCAGGGACTAGCGGGGGATACAATGAGCAGTTCTTC
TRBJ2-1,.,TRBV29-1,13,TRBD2,CSVGTSGRNEQFF,TGCAGCGTTGGGACTAGCGGGAGGAATGAGCAGTTCTTC